This passage covers 5 T cell receptor beta chains from one sample sequenced in a study of cytomegalovirus exposure and HLA in healthy donors (dated by TCRdb to about 2017). To prepare the library, the immunoSEQ multiplex PCR assay was applied. For the multiplex PCR, a mixture combining 60 forward primers for TCR Vbeta segments and 13 reverse primers for TCR Jbeta segments was used. Entries here come from immuneACCESS through TCRdb and include only in-frame sequences with V and J called. Some clones fail to appear in such tables; in the studies checked, an unresolved V gene covers under half of the shortfall, and the cause of the remainder is unknown. The sample profile shows 25,000 to 40,000 clones; 35% to 50% of them were found once. The ten largest make up roughly 2% of the sample. Sequencing used PBMCs. These receptors were collected from a woman aged 45-65 years in good health and CMV-seronegative.

This chain links TRBV9 with TRBJ1-1; no firm D call. This CDR3 contains 13 residues. V lost 0 bases, J lost 7 bases, and 10 bases lay in between. The germline CDR1 and CDR2 sequences are SGDLS and YYNGEE. In DNA form, the CDR3 reads TGTGCCAGCAGCGTAGCTACGGGGAATGAAGCTTTCTTT. Residues: CASSVATGNEAFF.

The V call is TRBV14, the J call TRBJ2-7; 8 bases match TRBD1. Per germline, CDR1 SGHDN and CDR2 FVKESK. The CDR3 spans 15 residues. After removal of 1 base from V and 1 base from J, the junction contained 3 bases not matched to a gene. CDR3 in DNA: TGTGCCAGCAGCCAAGGGAGGACAGGGTCCTACGAGCAGTACTTC. It yields the protein CASSQGRTGSYEQYF.

The rearrangement uses TRBV11-3 and TRBJ1-4; no definite D call. Trimming shortened V by 1 base and J by 4 bases, and 13 bases separated the two germline ends. Germline CDR1 reads SGHNT; CDR2 reads YENEEA. The CDR3 covers 16 residues. The CDR3 coding sequence is TGTGCCAGCAGCTTAGTCTCTGTACACATTAATGAAAAACTGTTTTTT. Translating it yields CASSLVSVHINEKLFF.

V gene TRBV6-1 combines with J gene TRBJ1-4; D might be TRBD1 (5 bases). The CDR3 is made up of 14 amino acids. V lost 6 bases and J 3 bases, leaving 11 bases between the germline ends. The germline CDR1 and CDR2 sequences are MNHNS and SASEGT. The CDR3 bases are TGTGCCAGCAGGTTGACAGAAGCTAATGAAAAACTGTTTTTT. Encoded protein: CASRLTEANEKLFF.

In nucleotides, the CDR3 is TGTGCCAGCACCGCCTCAGGGTACGAGCAGTACTTC. It translates to CASTASGYEQYF. This sequence joins TRBV25-1 and TRBJ2-7, with D perhaps matching TRBD1 (5 bases). The CDR3 contains 12 residues. Germline assignment: CDR1 MGHDK and CDR2 SYGVNS. V was clipped by 7 bases and J by 4 bases, with 11 bases between them.